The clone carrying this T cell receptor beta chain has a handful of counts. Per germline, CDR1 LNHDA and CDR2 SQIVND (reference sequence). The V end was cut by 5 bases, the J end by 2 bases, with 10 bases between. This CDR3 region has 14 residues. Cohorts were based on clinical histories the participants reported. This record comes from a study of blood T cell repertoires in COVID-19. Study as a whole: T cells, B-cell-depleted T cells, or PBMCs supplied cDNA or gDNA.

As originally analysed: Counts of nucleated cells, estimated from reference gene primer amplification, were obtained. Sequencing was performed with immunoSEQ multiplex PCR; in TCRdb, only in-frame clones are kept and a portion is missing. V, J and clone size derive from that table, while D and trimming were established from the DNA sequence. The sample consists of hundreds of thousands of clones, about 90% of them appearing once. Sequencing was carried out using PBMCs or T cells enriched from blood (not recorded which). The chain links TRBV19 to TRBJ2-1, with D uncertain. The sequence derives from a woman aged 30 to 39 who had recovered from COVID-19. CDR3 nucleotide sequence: TGTGCCAGTAGTGTCGCGGATACCTACAATGAGCAGTTCTTC. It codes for CASSVADTYNEQFF.